These T cell receptor beta chains were read from a single sample in a study of PD-L1 blockade in urothelial cancer. Produced via immunoSEQ multiplex PCR; TCRdb's table is partial and in-frame only. The table includes 55,000 to 70,000 clones, over 75% detected once. The sequencing here drew on PBMCs, taken around atezolizumab (anti-PD-L1) treatment. Receptors were obtained from a man between 70 and 80 years old with urothelial cancer. Both conserved end residues are part of each CDR3. Each record gives: J gene, V gene, D gene, CDR3 protein. D genes are given only for firm matches.

j_gene: TRBJ2-7
v_gene: TRBV19
d_gene: TRBD1
CDR3aa: CASSIRDRPYEQYF

j_gene: TRBJ2-7
v_gene: TRBV7-9
d_gene: TRBD1
CDR3aa: CASSLRQGNYEQYF

j_gene: TRBJ1-5
v_gene: TRBV28
d_gene: .
CDR3aa: CASSSKAVRALNQPQHF

j_gene: TRBJ2-1
v_gene: TRBV29-1
d_gene: TRBD2
CDR3aa: CSARVGGGYNEQFF

j_gene: TRBJ1-1
v_gene: TRBV19
d_gene: .
CDR3aa: CASRPQGTEAFF

j_gene: TRBJ1-2
v_gene: TRBV6-1
d_gene: .
CDR3aa: CASTSTGRGYGYTF

j_gene: TRBJ2-3
v_gene: TRBV5-4
d_gene: .
CDR3aa: CASSSSTDTQYF

j_gene: TRBJ2-1
v_gene: TRBV6-6
d_gene: TRBD2
CDR3aa: CASILSGQTYNEQFF

j_gene: TRBJ2-7
v_gene: TRBV5-6
d_gene: TRBD2
CDR3aa: CASSRLADSYEQYF

j_gene: TRBJ1-5
v_gene: TRBV7-3
d_gene: .
CDR3aa: CANHGLPGNQPQHF

j_gene: TRBJ2-3
v_gene: TRBV6-5
d_gene: .
CDR3aa: CASSLRTGTDTQYF

j_gene: TRBJ2-7
v_gene: TRBV28
d_gene: TRBD2
CDR3aa: CSTSGSSYEQYF

j_gene: TRBJ1-1
v_gene: TRBV5-1
d_gene: .
CDR3aa: CASSTMDGMNTEAFF

j_gene: TRBJ2-5
v_gene: TRBV7-3
d_gene: .
CDR3aa: CASSSRHGEGTQYF

j_gene: TRBJ2-2
v_gene: TRBV7-2
d_gene: .
CDR3aa: CASSFATGGGELFF

j_gene: TRBJ2-6
v_gene: TRBV6-5
d_gene: .
CDR3aa: CASSYSSGPNANVLTF

j_gene: TRBJ2-3
v_gene: TRBV5-1
d_gene: TRBD2
CDR3aa: CASSLEIGTSGGLADTQYF

j_gene: TRBJ2-1
v_gene: TRBV28
d_gene: TRBD2
CDR3aa: CASSPLAAAYNEQFF

j_gene: TRBJ2-3
v_gene: TRBV28
d_gene: .
CDR3aa: CASSLAGADTQYF

j_gene: TRBJ2-5
v_gene: TRBV30
d_gene: .
CDR3aa: CAWSVVQGPGETQYF

j_gene: TRBJ2-1
v_gene: TRBV6-1
d_gene: .
CDR3aa: CASSARRGGSYNEQFF

j_gene: TRBJ1-4
v_gene: TRBV6-1
d_gene: .
CDR3aa: CASSAGYREKLFF

j_gene: TRBJ2-3
v_gene: TRBV5-1
d_gene: .
CDR3aa: CASSLGARSTDTQYF

j_gene: TRBJ2-3
v_gene: TRBV4-1
d_gene: TRBD2
CDR3aa: CASSQTIAGNTDTQYF

j_gene: TRBJ1-1
v_gene: TRBV10-3
d_gene: TRBD1
CDR3aa: CAITETEGQGGTEAFF

j_gene: TRBJ2-7
v_gene: TRBV19
d_gene: .
CDR3aa: CASSITDSYEQYF

j_gene: TRBJ2-2
v_gene: TRBV6-5
d_gene: .
CDR3aa: CASSWTKGAGELFF

j_gene: TRBJ1-5
v_gene: TRBV30
d_gene: .
CDR3aa: CAWSGGDGQPQHF

j_gene: TRBJ2-7
v_gene: TRBV28
d_gene: TRBD2
CDR3aa: CASNTKAGGREQYF

j_gene: TRBJ1-2
v_gene: TRBV27
d_gene: TRBD1
CDR3aa: CASSSEWTGRDGYTF

j_gene: TRBJ2-1
v_gene: TRBV19
d_gene: .
CDR3aa: CASSIQGSSYNEQFF

j_gene: TRBJ2-5
v_gene: TRBV5-1
d_gene: .
CDR3aa: CASSLEGTGGETQYF

j_gene: TRBJ2-3
v_gene: TRBV28
d_gene: .
CDR3aa: CASSLWRGTDTQYF

j_gene: TRBJ1-5
v_gene: TRBV18
d_gene: .
CDR3aa: CASSAGQYSNQPQHF

j_gene: TRBJ2-2
v_gene: TRBV19
d_gene: TRBD1
CDR3aa: CASSLIRGTGGIGELFF

j_gene: TRBJ1-1
v_gene: TRBV5-1
d_gene: .
CDR3aa: CASSLVGDNTEAFF

j_gene: TRBJ1-3
v_gene: TRBV4-2
d_gene: .
CDR3aa: CASSQGLQANSGNTIYF

j_gene: TRBJ2-3
v_gene: TRBV5-1
d_gene: TRBD2
CDR3aa: CASSLDPRGGGAGGPENTQYF

j_gene: TRBJ2-2
v_gene: TRBV10-2
d_gene: TRBD2
CDR3aa: CASMGPGGGTGELFF

j_gene: TRBJ1-1
v_gene: TRBV30
d_gene: TRBD1
CDR3aa: CAWRGTARMNTEAFF

j_gene: TRBJ2-1
v_gene: TRBV15
d_gene: .
CDR3aa: CATSSVPPPNEQFF

j_gene: TRBJ1-1
v_gene: TRBV10-3
d_gene: .
CDR3aa: CAISERGSDTEAFF

j_gene: TRBJ1-5
v_gene: TRBV4-2
d_gene: .
CDR3aa: CASSQEAGTVSNQPQHF

j_gene: TRBJ1-1
v_gene: TRBV7-3
d_gene: .
CDR3aa: CASLLVDGGEAFF

j_gene: TRBJ2-7
v_gene: TRBV5-5
d_gene: TRBD1
CDR3aa: CASSLQGAWNEQYF

j_gene: TRBJ2-2
v_gene: TRBV7-9
d_gene: .
CDR3aa: CASSLVTGSGELFF

j_gene: TRBJ1-1
v_gene: TRBV6-1
d_gene: TRBD1
CDR3aa: CASSEGTGRKTEAFF

j_gene: TRBJ2-1
v_gene: TRBV4-1
d_gene: .
CDR3aa: CASSQGTFSLSYNEQFF

j_gene: TRBJ1-1
v_gene: TRBV7-9
d_gene: .
CDR3aa: CASSPAEINEAFF

j_gene: TRBJ1-1
v_gene: TRBV27
d_gene: .
CDR3aa: CASSLSAGTEAFF

j_gene: TRBJ1-2
v_gene: TRBV28
d_gene: .
CDR3aa: CASGSYGYTF

j_gene: TRBJ2-1
v_gene: TRBV10-1
d_gene: .
CDR3aa: CARTAEGVYNEQFF

j_gene: TRBJ2-1
v_gene: TRBV7-9
d_gene: TRBD2
CDR3aa: CASSLAYSLAGGNEQFF